Below are 18 T cell receptor beta chains sequenced from a single sample in a study of cytomegalovirus exposure and HLA in healthy donors. PCR amplification relied on 60 Vbeta primers (plus 13 Jbeta primers). TCRdb's table, derived via immunoSEQ multiplex PCR, lists solely in-frame clones and lacks some. The sample holds 120,000 or so clones; around 80% are singletons and the top ten take approximately 11%. Sample: PBMCs. The source is a man younger than 45 in good health and CMV-seropositive.

The rearrangement joins TRBV5-1 to TRBJ2-5; TRBD2 matches 11 bases. The length of the CDR3 is 16 residues. The ends lost 4 bases at V and 1 base at J; junction bases unmatched: 6. Germline V lookup: CDR1 SGHRS, CDR2 YFSETQ. The CDR3 loop reads CASSLAGTSGQETQYF. The DNA for the CDR3 is TGCGCCAGCAGCCTTGCCGGGACTAGCGGCCAAGAGACCCAGTACTTC.

The chain recombines TRBV21-1 with TRBJ1-3. TRBV21-1 is a recognized pseudogene. The CDR3 has 16 amino acids. CDR3 sequence (DNA): TGTGCCAGCAGCAAAGAAGAGGGTTCCTCTGGAAACACCATATATTTT. It specifies CASSKEEGSSGNTIYF.

This clone has a single count. CDR3 bases: TGCGCCAGCAGCTTGGACGCGGGAGGGGGTAACAATGAGCAGTTCTTC. It is translated as CASSLDAGGGNNEQFF. The gene calls are TRBV5-1 and TRBJ2-1, with 9 bases fitting TRBD2. Trimming at V came to 0 bases and at J to 5 bases, leaving 6 bases not matched to a gene. This CDR3 contains 16 residues. Germline V gene data show CDR1 as SGHRS and CDR2 as YFSETQ.

This sequence joins TRBV7-9 and TRBJ1-2; D perhaps matches TRBD1 (5 bases). The CDR3 loop spans 15 amino acids. Looked up from germline, CDR1 is SEHNR and CDR2 is FQNEAQ (reference sequence). With 5 bases removed from V and 4 bases from J, the gap between germline ends came to 17 bases. CDR3 sequence: CASSLTEVDSYGYTF. The CDR3 region has the DNA TGTGCCAGCAGCCTGACCGAGGTCGACAGCTATGGCTACACCTTC. The variable domain in full, completed from reference TRBV7-9 and TRBJ1-2, reads DTGVSQNPRHKITKRGQNVTFRCDPISEHNRLYWYRQTLGQGPEFLTYFQNEAQLEKSRLLSDRFSAERPKGSFSTLEIQRTEQGDSAMYLCASSLTEVDSYGYTFGSGTRLTVV.

The DNA for the CDR3 is TGTGCCTGGAGTGTATTAGCCGGCTCCTACAATGAGCAGTTCTTC. Amino acids: CAWSVLAGSYNEQFF. The chain uses TRBV30 and TRBJ2-1; the D is unclear. V was clipped by 0 bases and J by 0 bases, with 9 bases between them. CDR1 and CDR2 from the germline V gene are GTSNPN and SVGIG (reference sequence). CDR3 length equals 15 residues.

This chain connects TRBV25-1 to TRBJ1-4; a weak D match, TRBD1 (5 bases). V was shortened by 1 base and J by 8 bases, with 14 bases between the two germline ends. The CDR3 has 15 amino acids. CDR1 MGHDK and CDR2 SYGVNS come from the germline V gene. In nucleotides, the CDR3 is TGTGCCAGCAGTGAATTAGGAGGGGATAGGGAAAAACTGTTTTTT. Translation: CASSELGGDREKLFF.

The rearrangement uses TRBV27 and TRBJ2-6; possibly TRBD2 for D (5 bases). This CDR3 contains 15 residues. CDR1 is MNHEY and CDR2 is SMNVEV in the germline V gene (reference sequence). Trimming took off 4 bases at V and 4 bases at J, with 11 bases between the two ends. The CDR3: CASSWTGAGANVLTF. DNA for the CDR3: TGTGCCAGCAGTTGGACTGGTGCCGGGGCCAACGTCCTGACTTTC.

For the CDR3, the DNA is TGCGCCAGCAAGAATTCAGGGGAAGGTGGCTACACCTTC. This sequence encodes CASKNSGEGGYTF. The chain combines TRBV10-1 with TRBJ1-2; a possible D gene is TRBD1 (6 bases). Trimming shortened V by 7 bases and J by 7 bases, and 16 bases separated the two germline ends. The CDR3 runs to 13 residues. Per germline, CDR1 WNHNN and CDR2 SYGVQD (reference sequence).

V gene TRBV5-4 combines with J gene TRBJ1-3; the D is unclear. The CDR3 is 12 amino acids. V lost 4 bases and J lost 3, with 5 bases in between. Germline V lookup: CDR1 SGHNT, CDR2 YYREEE (reference sequence). The CDR3: CASSQFGNTIYF. CDR3 sequence (DNA): TGTGCCAGCAGCCAGTTTGGAAACACCATATATTTT.

J is TRBJ2-7 and V is TRBV7-9; possible D gene TRBD1, 5 bases. This CDR3 region has 12 residues. Trimming took off 8 bases at V and 6 bases at J, with 14 bases between the two ends. Looked up from germline, CDR1 is SEHNR and CDR2 is FQNEAQ (reference sequence). The CDR3 loop is CASAAWQGEQYF. For the CDR3, the DNA is TGTGCCAGCGCTGCGTGGCAGGGCGAGCAGTACTTC.

The chain carries TRBV11-2 and TRBJ1-1; TRBD1 aligns across 7 bases. V gave up 0 bases and J gave up 6 bases; unmatched junction bases: 10. The CDR3 runs to 16 residues. Germline values: CDR1 SGHAT, CDR2 FQNNGV. In nucleotides, the CDR3 is TGTGCCAGCAGCTTAGACTCCGGGACAGAACCCTCTGAAGCTTTCTTT. Residues: CASSLDSGTEPSEAFF.

The rearrangement uses TRBV6-5 and TRBJ2-1; D call uncertain. Trimming took 4 bases from V and 6 from J, leaving 19 bases between them. Germline CDR1 reads MNHEY; CDR2 reads SVGAGI. The CDR3 runs 16 residues. CDR3 protein: CASSWSPRPQTNEQFF. The CDR3 nucleotides read TGTGCCAGCAGTTGGTCCCCGAGGCCCCAAACCAATGAGCAGTTCTTC.

V gene TRBV2 combines with J gene TRBJ1-1; 7 bases line up with TRBD1. The CDR3 sequence is 13 residues long. Unmatched junction bases numbered 5, after V lost 6 bases and J lost 4 bases. Germline V gene lookup returns CDR1 SNHLY and CDR2 FYNNEI. CDR3 coding DNA: TGTGCCAGCAGGGGGCAGGGGGTCACTGAAGCTTTCTTT. This codes for CASRGQGVTEAFF.

Written as DNA, the CDR3 is TGTGCCAGCAGCCTAGACAGGGTGAAAGGCTACACCTTC. It codes for CASSLDRVKGYTF. V is TRBV5-4 and J is TRBJ1-2; TRBD1 matches 7 bases. CDR1 is SGHNT and CDR2 is YYREEE in the germline V gene (reference sequence). V lost 4 bases and J lost 8; bases outside the gene matches: 8. The CDR3 contains 13 residues.

J is TRBJ2-7 and V is TRBV30; TRBD1 might be the D (5 bases). Germline V gives CDR1 GTSNPN, CDR2 SVGIG (reference sequence). V lost 4 bases, J lost 3 bases, and 13 bases lay in between. CDR3 size: 13 residues. The CDR3 coding sequence is TGTGCCTGGATTAGCCGAAGGGGCTACGAGCAGTACTTC. Translation gives CAWISRRGYEQYF. Using reference TRBV30 and TRBJ2-7 for the parts outside the CDR3, the full variable domain is SQTIHQWPATLVQPVGSPLSLECTVEGTSNPNLYWYRQAAGRGLQLLFYSVGIGQISSEVPQNLSASRPQDRQFILSSKKLLLSDSGFYLCAWISRRGYEQYFGPGTRLTVT.

The sample holds a few counts of this clone. The J gene is TRBJ1-3, the V gene TRBV29-1; TRBD1 is a possible D gene (5 bases). This CDR3 is 16 amino acids long. CDR1 and CDR2 (germline): SQVTM, ANQGSEA. V shed 0 bases and J shed 4 bases, with 16 bases lying between them. The CDR3 reads CSVEDRDSMGGNTIYF. In nucleotides, the CDR3 is TGCAGCGTTGAAGATAGGGACTCTATGGGAGGAAACACCATATATTTT.

This clone occurred a few times. The gene calls are TRBV15 and TRBJ2-7; TRBD2 aligns across 11 bases. The V gene's germline CDR1 is LNHNV and CDR2 YYDKDF (reference sequence). V lost 0 bases to trimming and J lost 7 bases; unmatched junction nucleotides: 8. CDR3 size: 16 residues. CDR3 residues: CATSRDLGLAGGEQYF. CDR3 DNA: TGTGCCACCAGCAGAGATCTTGGACTAGCGGGTGGGGAGCAGTACTTC.

This clone is a singleton in its sample. The chain uses TRBV27 and TRBJ1-3; perhaps TRBD1 as D (5 bases). The ends were cut back, 5 bases at V and 1 base at J, with 12 bases in the middle. This CDR3 comprises 15 residues. The germline V gene has CDR1 MNHEY and CDR2 SMNVEV (reference sequence). The CDR3 nucleotides read TGTGCCAGCAGTCCTAGGGGTCCATCTGGAAACACCATATATTTT. It is translated as CASSPRGPSGNTIYF.